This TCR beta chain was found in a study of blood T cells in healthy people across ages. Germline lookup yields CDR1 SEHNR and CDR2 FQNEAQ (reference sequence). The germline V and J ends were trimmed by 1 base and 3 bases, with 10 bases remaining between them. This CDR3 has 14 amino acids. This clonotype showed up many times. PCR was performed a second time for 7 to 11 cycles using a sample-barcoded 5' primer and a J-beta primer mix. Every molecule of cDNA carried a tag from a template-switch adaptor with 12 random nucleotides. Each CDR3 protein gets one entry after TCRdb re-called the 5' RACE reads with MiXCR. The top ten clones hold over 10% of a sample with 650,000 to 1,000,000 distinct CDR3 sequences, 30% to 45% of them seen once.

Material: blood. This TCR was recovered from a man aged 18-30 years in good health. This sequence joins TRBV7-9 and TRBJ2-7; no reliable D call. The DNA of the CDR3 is TGTGCCAGCAGCTTAGGGGGTTTGGGCTACGAGCAGTACTTC. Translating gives CASSLGGLGYEQYF.